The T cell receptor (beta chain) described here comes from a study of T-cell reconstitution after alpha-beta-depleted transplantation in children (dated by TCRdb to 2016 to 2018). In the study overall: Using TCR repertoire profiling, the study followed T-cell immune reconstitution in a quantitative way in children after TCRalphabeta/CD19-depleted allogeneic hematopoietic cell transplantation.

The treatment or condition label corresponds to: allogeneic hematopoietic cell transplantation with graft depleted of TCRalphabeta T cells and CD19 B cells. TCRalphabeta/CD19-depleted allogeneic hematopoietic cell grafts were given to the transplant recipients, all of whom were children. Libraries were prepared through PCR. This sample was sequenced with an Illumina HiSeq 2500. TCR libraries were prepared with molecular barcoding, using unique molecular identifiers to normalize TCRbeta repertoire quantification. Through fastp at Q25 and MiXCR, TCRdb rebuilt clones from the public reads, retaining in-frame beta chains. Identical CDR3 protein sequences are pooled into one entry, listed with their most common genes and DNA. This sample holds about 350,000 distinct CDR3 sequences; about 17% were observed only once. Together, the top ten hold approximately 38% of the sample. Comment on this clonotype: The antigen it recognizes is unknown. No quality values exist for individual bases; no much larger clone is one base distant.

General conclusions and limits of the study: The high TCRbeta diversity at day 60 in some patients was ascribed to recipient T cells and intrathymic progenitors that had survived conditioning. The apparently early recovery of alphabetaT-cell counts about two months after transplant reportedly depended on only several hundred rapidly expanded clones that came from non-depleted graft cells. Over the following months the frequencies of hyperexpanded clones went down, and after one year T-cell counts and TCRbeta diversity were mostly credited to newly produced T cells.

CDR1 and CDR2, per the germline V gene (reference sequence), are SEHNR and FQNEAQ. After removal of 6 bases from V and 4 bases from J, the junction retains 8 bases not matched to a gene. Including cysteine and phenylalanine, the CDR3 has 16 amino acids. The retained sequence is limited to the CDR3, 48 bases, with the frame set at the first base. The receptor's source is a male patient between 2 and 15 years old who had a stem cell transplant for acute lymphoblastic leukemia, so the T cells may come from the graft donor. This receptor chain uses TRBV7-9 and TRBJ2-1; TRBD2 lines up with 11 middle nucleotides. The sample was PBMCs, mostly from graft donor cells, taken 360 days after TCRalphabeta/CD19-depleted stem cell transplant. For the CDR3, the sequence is CASSPVAGGRYNEQFF. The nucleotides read TGTGCCAGCAGTCCAGTAGCGGGAGGGAGATACAATGAGCAGTTCTTC.